Reported below is one T cell receptor beta chain. The antigen is undetermined. Sequencing was performed with immunoSEQ multiplex PCR; in TCRdb, only in-frame clones are kept and a portion is missing. The repertoire holds roughly 140,000 clones, with 75% to 95% as singletons. The data are from a study of T cell responses to AZD1222 COVID-19 vaccine. Study outcomes and limitations: Spike-specific TCR repertoires showed rising breadth and depth after two AZD1222 doses. Vaccine-associated CD4 TCRs spanned spike, dominant at 160-218 and 743-854.

The CDR3 is 10 residues long. Trimming removed 7 bases from V and 12 bases from J, with 10 bases in between. The sequenced sample was peripheral blood, obtained on day 0 of AZD1222 vaccination. The rearrangement links TRBV12-3 or TRBV12-4 to TRBJ2-1; D is undetermined. This receptor was identified in an adult in good health. CDR3: CASTRLGQFF. In DNA form, the CDR3 reads TGTGCCAGCACCCGACTTGGGCAGTTCTTC.